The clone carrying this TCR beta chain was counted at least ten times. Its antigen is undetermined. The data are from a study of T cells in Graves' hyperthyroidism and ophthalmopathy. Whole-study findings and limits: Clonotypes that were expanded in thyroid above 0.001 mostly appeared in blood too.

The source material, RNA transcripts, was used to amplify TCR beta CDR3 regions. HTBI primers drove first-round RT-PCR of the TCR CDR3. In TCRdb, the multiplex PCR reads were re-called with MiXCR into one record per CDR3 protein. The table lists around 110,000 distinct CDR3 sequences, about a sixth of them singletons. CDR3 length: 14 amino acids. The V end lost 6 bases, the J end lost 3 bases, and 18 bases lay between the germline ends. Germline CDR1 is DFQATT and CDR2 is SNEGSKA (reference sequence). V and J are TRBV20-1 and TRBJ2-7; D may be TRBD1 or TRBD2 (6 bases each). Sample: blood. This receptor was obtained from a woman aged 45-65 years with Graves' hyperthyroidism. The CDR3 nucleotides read TGCAGTGCCACTTTAGCGGACAGACTCTACGAGCAGTACTTC. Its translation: CSATLADRLYEQYF.